The entry below describes one TCR beta chain. These data belong to a study of control samples from healthy donors and cancer patients. This CDR3 spans 17 amino acids. The germline CDR1 and CDR2 sequences are KGHSH and LQKENI. V lost 2 bases and J 5 bases, leaving 21 bases between the germline ends. Assay used: immunoSEQ multiplex PCR; TCRdb lists only in-frame clones, some missing. In the table there are 150,000 to 200,000 clones, 75% to 95% of which are singletons. The TCR sequence derives from a woman aged 40 to 49 in good health. The rearrangement uses TRBV18 and TRBJ1-2; D perhaps matches TRBD1 (6 bases). What was sequenced was blood. The DNA of the CDR3 is TGTGCCAGCTCACCAGCGAAGGGGGTTCTCGGCCCTTATGGCTACACCTTC. The encoded protein is CASSPAKGVLGPYGYTF.